This T cell receptor (beta chain) was found in a study of CD8 T cells in ankylosing spondylitis. Quantitative molecular-barcoded 5'-RACE generated the TCR beta libraries. TCRdb re-derived calls from the 5' RACE reads in MiXCR, one entry per CDR3 protein. The profile shows roughly 260,000 distinct CDR3 sequences, over 15% of them singletons. Study-level results: Disease-linked clones reportedly showed significant enrichment in matched ankylosing spondylitis synovial fluid.

This clonotype was seen only a few times. Its antigen is unidentified. The sequence derives from a male donor with ankylosing spondylitis or in good health (not recorded which). Sequenced material: blood, either unsorted or a sorted T cell fraction (not recorded which).

CDR3 in DNA: TGCGCCAGCAGCCTGGGTATCACCAAAAACATTCAGTACTTC. Encoded protein: CASSLGITKNIQYF. This sequence joins TRBV5-1 and TRBJ2-4; D is uncertain. The germline CDR1 and CDR2 sequences are SGHRS and YFSETQ. Trimming took off 4 bases at V and 2 bases at J, with 10 bases between the two ends. The CDR3 has 14 amino acids.